This TCR beta chain was recovered during a study of chemoradiotherapy in HPV16-positive cancers. Study-wide results and caveats: Only two HPV16-positive patients supplied the functional HPV-specificity definition. During treatment, candidate HPV-specific clones and E7-related motifs expanded in tumor.

Clones were read by immunoSEQ multiplex PCR, and TCRdb kept only the in-frame ones, dropping some. There are approximately 3,500 clones in the sample; 75% to 85% occur only once, and more than 9% lies in the top ten. Details on this clone: What it binds is not known.

CDR3 length equals 16 residues. The V and J ends lost 4 bases and 0 bases respectively, with 14 bases between them. Per the germline V gene, CDR1 is SGHNT and CDR2 is YYREEE (reference sequence). The V call is TRBV5-4, the J call TRBJ2-1; the D is unclear. This clonotype was obtained from a human donor with HPV-associated anogenital cancer. The sequenced sample was tumor tissue, obtained from a patient who underwent chemoradiotherapy. The CDR3 DNA follows: TGTGCCAGCAGCATCAAGACAAGGACCTCCTACAATGAGCAGTTCTTC. It is translated as CASSIKTRTSYNEQFF.